The 7 T cell receptor beta chains listed next were all sequenced from one sample in a study of radiotherapy plus CTLA-4 blockade in lung cancer. The table came from immunoSEQ multiplex PCR; TCRdb's copy has only in-frame clones and leaves some out. This sample has about 84,000 clones, with around 72% found just once. The material was peripheral blood, obtained from a patient treated with radiotherapy plus ipilimumab. The receptors derive from a human donor with non-small cell lung cancer that progressed on radiotherapy plus ipilimumab.

The J gene is TRBJ2-5, the V gene TRBV18; possible D gene TRBD2, 6 bases. Germline V gene lookup returns CDR1 KGHSH and CDR2 LQKENI. The V gene lost 2 bases and the J gene lost 5 bases, with 15 bases spanning the gap. This CDR3 has 15 amino acids. The CDR3 is CASSPGTPILETQYF. The DNA of the CDR3 is TGTGCCAGCTCACCAGGGACTCCCATATTGGAGACCCAGTACTTC.

The rearrangement links TRBV11-2 to TRBJ2-3; no reliable D call. The V end lost 4 bases, the J end lost 6 bases, and 5 bases lay between the germline ends. Germline V gene data show CDR1 as SGHAT and CDR2 as FQNNGV. The CDR3 runs to 11 residues. The CDR3 sequence is CASSSEDTQYF. CDR3 bases: TGTGCCAGCAGCTCCGAGGATACGCAGTATTTT.

The CDR3, as DNA: TGTGCCAGCAGTTACTCCTCCGGGACAGCCCACACCGGGGAGCTGTTTTTT. Residues: CASSYSSGTAHTGELFF. The chain uses TRBV11-2 and TRBJ2-2; 7 bases line up with TRBD1. V lost 6 bases to trimming and J lost 3 bases; unmatched junction nucleotides: 13. Germline loops: CDR1 SGHAT, CDR2 FQNNGV. CDR3 length: 17 amino acids.

This chain links TRBV21-1 with TRBJ2-5; the D segment call TRBD2 is taken from the table without a DNA check. TRBV21-1 is tagged as a pseudogene. The CDR3 consists of 13 residues. DNA for the CDR3: TGTCGGACTCCACAGTGGCCCCAAGAGACCCAGTACTTC. Translation: CRTPQWPQETQYF.

This chain uses TRBV12-2 with TRBJ1-2. TRBV12-2 is assigned pseudogene status. The CDR3 extends over 17 amino acids. The CDR3 DNA reads TGTGCAAGTCGCGGAAGAAGGACTCCACGAAAGATCTATGGCTACACCTTC. It yields the protein CASRGRRTPRKIYGYTF.

This chain's CDR3 is CATSKAETQYF. In DNA, the CDR3 is TGTGCCACCAGCAAGGCGGAGACCCAGTACTTC. The chain has TRBV15 and TRBJ2-5; D not resolved. This CDR3 has 11 residues. V was clipped by 4 bases and J by 5 bases, with 5 bases between them. Germline V gives CDR1 LNHNV, CDR2 YYDKDF (reference sequence).

The chain uses TRBV28 and TRBJ2-1, with D possibly matching TRBD1 (6 bases). The ends were cut back, 6 bases at V and 0 bases at J, with 18 bases in the middle. The CDR3 spans 17 residues. Per germline, CDR1 MDHEN and CDR2 SYDVKM. CDR3 amino acids: CASSDPGVGISYNEQFF. DNA of the CDR3: TGTGCCAGCAGCGACCCAGGGGTGGGTATCTCCTACAATGAGCAGTTCTTC.